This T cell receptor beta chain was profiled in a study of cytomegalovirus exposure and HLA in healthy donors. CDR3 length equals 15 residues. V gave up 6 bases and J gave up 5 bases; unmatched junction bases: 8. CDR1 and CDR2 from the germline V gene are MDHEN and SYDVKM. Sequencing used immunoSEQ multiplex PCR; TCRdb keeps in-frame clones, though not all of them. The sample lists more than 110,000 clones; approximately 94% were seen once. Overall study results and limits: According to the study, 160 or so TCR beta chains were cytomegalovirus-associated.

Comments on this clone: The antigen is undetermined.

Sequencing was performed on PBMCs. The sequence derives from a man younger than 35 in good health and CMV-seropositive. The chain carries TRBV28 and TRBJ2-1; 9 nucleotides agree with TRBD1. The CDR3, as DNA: TGTGCCAGCAGCGTCCCGGGACAGGGTAACAATGAGCAGTTCTTC. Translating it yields CASSVPGQGNNEQFF.